This TCR beta chain was profiled in a study of T cell responses to AZD1222 COVID-19 vaccine. As to this clone: Its antigen is not known.

Study conclusions and caveats: Mostly white British, mostly female donors; authors suggested clonal diversity may be underestimated. Epitopes outside B.1.351 and B.1.1.7 mutated regions reportedly drew nearly half of spike TCRs. Repertoires were obtained solely post-peak T cell response.

This CDR3 has 11 amino acids. Assay used: immunoSEQ multiplex PCR; TCRdb lists only in-frame clones, some missing. The sample carries 68,000 or so clones, 88% recorded once. Sequencing used peripheral blood, obtained on day 0 of AZD1222 vaccination. The chain is built from TRBV12-2 and TRBJ1-1. TRBV12-2 constitutes a pseudogene. The receptor was isolated from an adult in good health. This chain's CDR3 is CASRLATEAFF. The CDR3 DNA reads TGTGCAAGTCGTCTAGCTACTGAAGCTTTCTTT.